This note documents a single TCR beta chain sequence. One junction end disagrees with the germline gene, perhaps due to a read error. The library protocol tagged individual cDNA molecules with unique molecular identifiers. MiXCR was run by TCRdb on the 5' RACE reads, yielding one entry per CDR3 protein. This table has 50,000 to 60,000 distinct CDR3 sequences, about 6.2% appearing once. These data belong to a study of early T cells in non-severe SARS-CoV-2 infection. Study details: It was bulk RNA from unsorted whole blood that was sequenced, and the chains were unpaired.

Germline V gene data show CDR1 as SSHAT and CDR2 as FNYEAQ (reference sequence). This CDR3 contains 12 residues. The receptor's source is an adult who was a healthcare worker with PCR-confirmed SARS-CoV-2 infection or an uninfected control (not recorded which). The V call is TRBV7-7, the J call TRBJ2-2; D is unclear. Source material: whole blood. This chain's CDR3 is CASSLAPGELFF. The DNA of the CDR3 is TGTGCTAGCAGCTTAGCCCCCGGGGAGCTGTTTTTT.